One and the same sample provided the 32 T cell receptor beta chains below, sequenced in a study of OX40 agonist ivuxolimab in advanced cancers. TCRdb's copy holds only in-frame clones and misses some; the assay was immunoSEQ multiplex PCR. This sample has some 100,000 clones, with approximately 90% found just once. The source was CD4+ or CD8+ T cells sorted from blood, collected in a trial of the OX40 agonist ivuxolimab. All receptors derive from an adult with an advanced solid tumor such as melanoma, head and neck, liver or kidney cancer.

This chain uses TRBV27 with TRBJ2-1; tentatively, D is TRBD1 (5 bases). The CDR3 is 17 amino acids. Trimming removed 5 bases from V and 7 bases from J, with 24 bases in between. Germline V CDR1 and CDR2: MNHEY, SMNVEV (reference sequence). CDR3 residues: CASSLQLGNSGSNEQFF. The CDR3 nucleotides are TGTGCCAGCAGTCTCCAGCTAGGCAACTCAGGGTCGAATGAGCAGTTCTTC.

The CDR3 nucleotides are TGTGCCTGGAGTGTAAGCAGGGCTGGAAACACCATATATTTT. Its translation: CAWSVSRAGNTIYF. The V call is TRBV30, the J call TRBJ1-3; D is perhaps TRBD1 (5 bases). This CDR3 has 14 residues. V was shortened by 0 bases and J by 2 bases, with 8 bases between the two germline ends. Germline CDR1 and CDR2: GTSNPN and SVGIG (reference sequence). The complete variable domain, with remaining parts taken from reference TRBV30 and TRBJ1-3, reads SQTIHQWPATLVQPVGSPLSLECTVEGTSNPNLYWYRQAAGRGLQLLFYSVGIGQISSEVPQNLSASRPQDRQFILSSKKLLLSDSGFYLCAWSVSRAGNTIYFGEGSWLTVV.

The rearrangement uses TRBV18 and TRBJ2-3; TRBD2 matches 7 bases. Trimming cost V 5 bases and J 4 bases; bases outside gene matches: 9. The CDR3 runs to 15 residues. The germline CDR1 and CDR2 sequences are KGHSH and LQKENI. This CDR3 reads CASSTSAGVADTQYF. As DNA, the CDR3 is TGTGCCAGCTCAACATCTGCGGGAGTAGCAGATACGCAGTATTTT. Drawing the rest from reference TRBV18 and TRBJ2-3, the complete variable domain is NAGVMQNPRHLVRRRGQEARLRCSPMKGHSHVYWYRQLPEEGLKFMVYLQKENIIDESGMPKERFSAEFPKEGPSILRIQQVVRGDSAAYFCASSTSAGVADTQYFGPGTRLTVL.

The J gene is TRBJ2-2, the V gene TRBV6-5; no clear D. The germline gives CDR1 MNHEY, CDR2 SVGAGI. V lost 6 bases and J lost 6, with 8 bases in between. The CDR3 covers 12 residues. The CDR3 loop is CASREYPGELFF. The CDR3 DNA sequence: TGTGCCAGCAGGGAGTACCCCGGGGAGCTGTTTTTT.

The rearrangement joins TRBV9 to TRBJ1-2, with 8 nucleotides matching TRBD1. This CDR3 is built from 17 residues. J gave up 5 bases and V 0 bases, and 12 bases lay outside the gene matches. Germline assignment: CDR1 SGDLS and CDR2 YYNGEE. The CDR3 sequence: CASSVGQGTAPGYGYTF. The DNA of the CDR3 is TGTGCCAGCAGCGTAGGACAGGGGACGGCCCCTGGGTATGGCTACACCTTC.

V and J are TRBV7-8 and TRBJ1-5; no clear D gene. V was cut by 5 bases and J by 0 bases, with 11 bases left in between. The CDR3 has 15 residues. The V gene's germline CDR1 is SGHVS and CDR2 FQNEAQ. CDR3 bases: TGTGCCAGCAGCCCTAGGGTGGATAGCAATCAGCCCCAGCATTTT. Its protein is CASSPRVDSNQPQHF.

V usage is TRBV5-1 and J usage is TRBJ1-3; the D gene is possibly TRBD1 (6 bases). The CDR3 is 17 residues long. The germline V and J ends were trimmed by 0 bases and 3 bases, with 16 bases remaining between them. The V gene's germline CDR1 is SGHRS and CDR2 YFSETQ. The CDR3 DNA is TGCGCCAGCAGCTTGGGGCCCTTGGACAGCCGTGGAAACACCATATATTTT. Translation gives CASSLGPLDSRGNTIYF.

The rearrangement links TRBV10-3 to TRBJ2-1; 11 positions agree with TRBD2. CDR1 is ENHRY and CDR2 is SYGVKD in the germline V gene. The V and J ends lost 3 bases and 9 bases, in that order; junction bases with no gene match: 7. The CDR3 is 15 residues long. CDR3 coding DNA: TGTGCCATCAGTGATTCGGTGCTAGCGGGAGGTGAGCAGTTCTTC. This translates into CAISDSVLAGGEQFF.

The chain recombines TRBV11-2 with TRBJ1-2; a possible D gene is TRBD1 (5 bases). The germline CDR1 and CDR2 sequences are SGHAT and FQNNGV. Trimming shortened V by 2 bases and J by 4 bases, and 14 bases separated the two germline ends. The CDR3 spans 15 residues. CDR3 bases: TGTGCCAGCAGCTTATCTCGGGGCTCCCCCTATGGCTACACCTTC. Translating gives CASSLSRGSPYGYTF.

CDR3 DNA: TGTGCCAGCAGCTTAGGTCCGGGACTAGCGGGAGCCGGCGGGGAGCTGTTTTTT. Translation gives CASSLGPGLAGAGGELFF. The chain combines TRBV7-3 with TRBJ2-2; 14 bases fit TRBD2. Trimming took 2 bases from V and 7 from J; bases not matched to a gene: 9. Per germline, CDR1 SGHTA and CDR2 FQGTGA. The CDR3 consists of 18 residues.

The sample holds one count of this clone. The chain carries TRBV9 and TRBJ2-1; tentative D call: TRBD2 (5 bases). CDR3 size: 17 residues. The germline CDR1 and CDR2 sequences are SGDLS and YYNGEE. V gave up 0 bases and J gave up 0 bases, with 13 bases separating them. The CDR3 loop is CASSVEPSGYSYNEQFF. CDR3 in DNA: TGTGCCAGCAGCGTAGAACCGAGCGGTTACTCCTACAATGAGCAGTTCTTC.

The chain uses TRBV1 and TRBJ1-1; the D call of TRBD1 is as the table states it, not checked on the DNA. TRBV1 is a pseudogene locus. The CDR3 consists of 14 residues. The CDR3 protein is CTSSPRGCLGKAFF. In DNA form, the CDR3 reads TGCACCAGCAGCCCCAGGGGATGCTTGGGGAAAGCTTTCTTT.

This clone occurred once. The CDR3 spells CASSPSGDRTDTQYF. The CDR3 nucleotides are TGTGCCAGCAGCCCAAGCGGGGACCGCACAGATACGCAGTATTTT. The chain links TRBV5-4 to TRBJ2-3; TRBD2 matches at 7 bases. The germline gives CDR1 SGHNT, CDR2 YYREEE (reference sequence). This CDR3 contains 15 residues. J lost 1 base, V lost 4 bases, and 6 bases had no gene match.

A remark on this clone: Additional DNA sequences in this sample encode the identical CDR3. The rearrangement joins TRBV18 to TRBJ2-7, with unresolved D. Looked up from germline, CDR1 is KGHSH and CDR2 is LQKENI. Trimming took off 0 bases at V and 2 bases at J, with 8 bases between the two ends. The CDR3 has 14 amino acids. As DNA, the CDR3 is TGTGCCAGCTCACCACCGGCCGGTACCTACGAGCAGTACTTC. This encodes CASSPPAGTYEQYF.

The genes are TRBV5-1 and TRBJ2-1; D is possibly TRBD1 or TRBD2 (5 bases each). Germline V gives CDR1 SGHRS, CDR2 YFSETQ. Trimming shortened V by 7 bases and J by 10 bases, and 27 bases separated the two germline ends. CDR3 length: 16 amino acids. The CDR3: CASSPESGAGLGEQFF. As DNA, the CDR3 is TGCGCCAGCTCACCCGAATCCGGGGCCGGTTTGGGGGAGCAGTTCTTC.

The chain uses TRBV19 and TRBJ2-7; 7 bases map to TRBD1. The CDR3 consists of 15 residues. J lost 0 bases, V lost 4 bases, and 6 bases had no gene match. In germline, CDR1 is LNHDA, CDR2 SQIVND (reference sequence). The CDR3 sequence is CASSKGRGSSYEQYF. For the CDR3, the DNA is TGTGCCAGTAGTAAGGGCAGGGGGAGCTCCTACGAGCAGTACTTC.

The genes are TRBV30 and TRBJ2-7; 9 bases are a match to TRBD2. The V gene end was trimmed by 4 bases and the J gene end by 3 bases; junction bases not matched to a gene: 1. The CDR3 has 12 amino acids. Germline loops: CDR1 GTSNPN, CDR2 SVGIG (reference sequence). In DNA, the CDR3 is TGTGCCTGGACTAGCGGGGACTACGAGCAGTACTTC. Translation: CAWTSGDYEQYF.

The J gene is TRBJ2-5, the V gene TRBV11-2; D perhaps matches TRBD1 (6 bases). V lost 3 bases and J 2 bases, leaving 7 bases between the germline ends. The CDR3 covers 13 residues. CDR1 and CDR2 (germline): SGHAT, FQNNGV. The CDR3, as DNA: TGTGCCAGCAGCTTCGGACAGCAAGAGACCCAGTACTTC. Protein: CASSFGQQETQYF.

The rearrangement uses TRBV7-2 and TRBJ2-5, with TRBD1 matching 8 bases. Germline V gene data show CDR1 as SGHTA and CDR2 as FQGNSA. Trimming took 5 bases from V and 5 from J; bases not matched to a gene: 4. CDR3 size: 13 residues. The CDR3 DNA reads as TGTGCCAGCAGCCACAGGGGGTTGGAGACCCAGTACTTC. Encoded protein: CASSHRGLETQYF.

The chain has TRBV14 and TRBJ1-4; TRBD1 might be the D (6 bases). The CDR3 loop spans 16 amino acids. Trimming left V 6 bases short and J 5 bases short, with 19 bases between. CDR1 is SGHDN and CDR2 is FVKESK in the germline V gene. This CDR3 reads CASSAGLGTRNEKLFF. CDR3 coding DNA: TGTGCCAGCAGTGCGGGGCTCGGGACAAGAAATGAAAAACTGTTTTTT.

The rearrangement links TRBV7-3 to TRBJ2-3; 9 nucleotides align to TRBD1. Germline-derived CDR1 and CDR2 are SGHTA and FQGTGA. Germline trimming cut 5 bases from V and 0 bases from J; bases unmatched to any gene: 6. The CDR3 length is 16 residues. For the CDR3, the DNA is TGTGCCAGCAGCGCTCGGACAGGGGCCAGCACAGATACGCAGTATTTT. Protein sequence: CASSARTGASTDTQYF.

The rearrangement links TRBV11-2 to TRBJ1-1; TRBD1 matches at 7 bases. With V trimmed by 2 bases and J by 0 bases, 9 bases remained unmatched. The length of the CDR3 is 17 residues. Germline V CDR1 and CDR2: SGHAT, FQNNGV. CDR3 DNA sequence: TGTGCCAGCAGCTTATGGGGCGGGACAGTGATGAACACTGAAGCTTTCTTT. As protein: CASSLWGGTVMNTEAFF. Based on the CDR3 plus reference TRBV11-2 and TRBJ1-1, the full variable domain is EAGVAQSPRYKIIEKRQSVAFWCNPISGHATLYWYQQILGQGPKLLIQFQNNGVVDDSQLPKDRFSAERLKGVDSTLKIQPAKLEDSAVYLCASSLWGGTVMNTEAFFGQGTRLTVV.

This chain links TRBV18 with TRBJ1-5, with D unclear. Trimming pared 3 bases from V and 0 bases from J, leaving 9 bases between. CDR3 length equals 15 residues. Germline V gives CDR1 KGHSH, CDR2 LQKENI. DNA for the CDR3: TGTGCCAGCTCACCCAGTGTCGATAGCAATCAGCCCCAGCATTTT. It specifies CASSPSVDSNQPQHF.

J is TRBJ2-6 and V is TRBV28, with D possibly TRBD2 on 6 matching bases. V gave up 8 bases and J gave up 0 bases, with 8 bases separating them. The germline V gene encodes CDR1 MDHEN and CDR2 SYDVKM. The CDR3 is made up of 14 amino acids. CDR3 nucleotide sequence: TGTGCCAGCCAGGAGGGCTCTGGGGCCAACGTCCTGACTTTC. This encodes CASQEGSGANVLTF.

A single count supports this clone. This chain joins TRBV6-1 and TRBJ2-3, with TRBD2 identical over 9 bases. The V gene's germline CDR1 is MNHNS and CDR2 SASEGT. The V gene end was trimmed by 8 bases and the J gene end by 6 bases; junction bases not matched to a gene: 12. The CDR3 is 15 residues long. This CDR3 reads CASQPRTSVFDTQYF. The CDR3 DNA reads TGTGCCAGCCAGCCAAGGACTAGCGTTTTTGATACGCAGTATTTT.

Notes on this clone: Germline and junction disagree at one end, which may indicate a read error. The rearrangement links TRBV2 to TRBJ2-3; 9 nucleotides align to TRBD1. Per germline, CDR1 SNHLY and CDR2 FYNNEI. This CDR3 is 11 amino acids long. CDR3 residues: CARGRGTGIHF. The CDR3 DNA reads as TGTGCCAGGGGGAGAGGGACAGGGATACATTTT.

The chain joins TRBV6-6 to TRBJ1-5; no reliable D call. CDR3 length: 14 residues. Germline CDR1 is MNHNY and CDR2 is SVGAGI (reference sequence). V was trimmed by 9 bases and J by 7 bases, leaving 19 bases between them. CDR3 sequence reads: CASKEGPPGQPQHF. The DNA of the CDR3 is TGTGCCAGTAAGGAAGGACCCCCGGGACAGCCCCAGCATTTT.

This chain links TRBV7-9 with TRBJ1-2, with a tentative D call TRBD1 (5 bases). The CDR3 contains 16 residues. Germline V gene data show CDR1 as SEHNR and CDR2 as FQNEAQ (reference sequence). Trimming removed 1 base at V and 2 bases at J, with 14 bases between. CDR3 protein: CASSLGGAGLNYGYTF. CDR3 in DNA: TGTGCCAGCAGCTTAGGTGGGGCCGGGCTGAACTATGGCTACACCTTC.

CDR3 nucleotide sequence: TGTGCCAGTCGGACCGGCTTCGATGGCTACACCTTC. Its protein product is CASRTGFDGYTF. The chain uses TRBV2 and TRBJ1-2, with unresolved D. Trimming pared 9 bases from V and 6 bases from J, leaving 14 bases between. Per the germline V gene, CDR1 is SNHLY and CDR2 is FYNNEI. The CDR3 consists of 12 residues.

The rearrangement joins TRBV19 to TRBJ2-6; D not resolved. CDR1 and CDR2 from the germline V gene are LNHDA and SQIVND (reference sequence). Trimming left V 3 bases short and J 4 bases short, with 7 bases between. This CDR3 contains 14 residues. The CDR3 DNA reads TGTGCCAGTAGTATTCCATGGGGGGCCAACGTCCTGACTTTC. Amino acid sequence: CASSIPWGANVLTF.

V usage is TRBV5-8 and J usage is TRBJ1-2, with a possible D match to TRBD1 (6 bases). V was clipped by 8 bases and J by 4 bases, with 12 bases between them. Germline V gene lookup returns CDR1 SGHTS and CDR2 YDEGEE. This CDR3 contains 12 residues. CDR3 region: CARDSDFYGYTF. CDR3 coding DNA: TGTGCCAGGGACAGCGACTTCTATGGCTACACCTTC.

V is TRBV5-5 and J is TRBJ1-2; 7 bases map to TRBD1. Unmatched junction bases numbered 8, after V lost 0 bases and J lost 0 bases. The CDR3 runs to 17 residues. CDR1 and CDR2 (germline): SGHKS, YYEKEE (reference sequence). For the CDR3, the DNA is TGTGCCAGCAGCTTGGGACAGGGTATTGGAACTAACTATGGCTACACCTTC. It specifies CASSLGQGIGTNYGYTF.